This T cell receptor beta chain was recovered during a study of shared clonotypes between healthy human individuals. Assay: immunoSEQ multiplex PCR; the TCRdb copy retains only in-frame clones and omits some. This sample yields about 2.5 million clones, of which around 92% are seen a single time; 0.3% to 0.45% belongs to the top ten. Trimming removed 3 bases from V and 1 base from J, with 11 bases in between. The CDR3 runs to 15 residues. Germline lookup yields CDR1 KGHSH and CDR2 LQKENI. Study outcomes and limitations: Incomplete sequencing of sorted subsets was indicated by rarefaction despite large depth. Clonotype sharing among donors was thought likely to change with sequencing depth.

Of note for this clone: The antigen is undetermined.

The clonotype was recovered from a man aged 18 to 35 in good health. Some clones in this sample may be carry-over from other donors' samples. The V and J genes are TRBV18 and TRBJ2-3; the D is unclear. Sequences were obtained from naive CD4+ T cells from PBMCs. Noted subset: CD45RA+ positively selected. CDR3 amino acids: CASSPPDGGTDTQYF. The CDR3 coding sequence is TGTGCCAGCTCACCGCCGGACGGAGGCACAGATACGCAGTATTTT.